This T cell receptor (beta chain) comes out of a study of identical twins. This clonotype showed up just a few times. In TCRdb, the 5' RACE reads were re-called with MiXCR into one record per CDR3 protein. The profile shows roughly 1.6 million distinct CDR3 sequences, roughly 35% of them singletons. The sequence was collected from a newborn girl in good health. Source material: cord blood.

The CDR3 region is CASGGGLSQPQHF. CDR3 bases: TGTGCCAGCGGGGGTGGGTTGAGTCAGCCCCAGCATTTT. The chain recombines TRBV6-1 with TRBJ1-5; D is perhaps TRBD1 (5 bases). With 8 bases removed from V and 6 bases from J, the gap between germline ends came to 14 bases. Germline lookup yields CDR1 MNHNS and CDR2 SASEGT. This CDR3 has 13 amino acids.